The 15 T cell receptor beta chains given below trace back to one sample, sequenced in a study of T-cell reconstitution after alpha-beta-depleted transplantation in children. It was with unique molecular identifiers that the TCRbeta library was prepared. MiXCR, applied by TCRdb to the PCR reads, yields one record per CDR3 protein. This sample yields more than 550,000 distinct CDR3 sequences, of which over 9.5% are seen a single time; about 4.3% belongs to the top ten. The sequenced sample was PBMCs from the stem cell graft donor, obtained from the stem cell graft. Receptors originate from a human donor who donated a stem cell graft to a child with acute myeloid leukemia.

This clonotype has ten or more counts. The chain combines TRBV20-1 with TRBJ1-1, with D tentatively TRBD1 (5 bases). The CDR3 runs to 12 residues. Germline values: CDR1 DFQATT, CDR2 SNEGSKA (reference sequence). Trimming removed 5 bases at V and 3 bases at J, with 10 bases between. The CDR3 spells CSAYQGYTEAFF. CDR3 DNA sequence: TGCAGTGCTTATCAGGGTTACACTGAAGCTTTCTTT.

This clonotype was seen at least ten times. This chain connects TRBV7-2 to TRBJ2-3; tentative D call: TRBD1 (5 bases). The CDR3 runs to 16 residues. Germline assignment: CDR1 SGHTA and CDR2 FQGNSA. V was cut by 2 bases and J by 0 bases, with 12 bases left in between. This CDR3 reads CASSLRGSRSTDTQYF. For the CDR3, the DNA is TGTGCCAGCAGCTTAAGGGGTAGCAGGAGCACAGATACGCAGTATTTT.

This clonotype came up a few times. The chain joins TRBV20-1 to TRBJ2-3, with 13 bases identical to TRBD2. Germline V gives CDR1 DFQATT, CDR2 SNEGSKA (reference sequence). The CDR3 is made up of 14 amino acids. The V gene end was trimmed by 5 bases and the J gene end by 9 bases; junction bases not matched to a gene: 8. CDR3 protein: CSAPGLAGASTQYF. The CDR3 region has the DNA TGCAGTGCTCCCGGACTAGCGGGGGCGAGCACGCAGTATTTT.

The CDR3 DNA sequence: TGTGCCAGCGGACTCCTCGGGCGTGCCGGGGAGCTGTTTTTT. It encodes CASGLLGRAGELFF. V usage is TRBV28 and J usage is TRBJ2-2, with D perhaps TRBD2 (5 bases). Looked up from germline, CDR1 is MDHEN and CDR2 is SYDVKM. Trimming took off 8 bases at V and 6 bases at J, with 16 bases between the two ends. This CDR3 spans 14 amino acids. Full variable domain (rest looked up from reference TRBV28 and TRBJ2-2): DVKVTQSSRYLVKRTGEKVFLECVQDMDHENMFWYRQDPGLGLRLIYFSYDVKMKEKGDIPEGYSVSREKKERFSLILESASTNQTSMYLCASGLLGRAGELFFGEGSRLTVL.

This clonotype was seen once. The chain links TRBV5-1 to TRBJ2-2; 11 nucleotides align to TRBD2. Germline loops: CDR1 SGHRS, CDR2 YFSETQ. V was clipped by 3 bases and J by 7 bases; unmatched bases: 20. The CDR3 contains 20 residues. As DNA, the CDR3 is TGCGCCAGCAGCTGGCCCGGGACTAGCGGCCAACAAGAACTCTTCGGGGAGCTGTTTTTT. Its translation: CASSWPGTSGQQELFGELFF.

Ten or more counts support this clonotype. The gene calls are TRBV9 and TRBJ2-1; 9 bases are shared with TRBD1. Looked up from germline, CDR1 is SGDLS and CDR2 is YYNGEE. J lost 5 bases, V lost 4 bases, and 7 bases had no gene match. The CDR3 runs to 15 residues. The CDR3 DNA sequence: TGTGCCAGCAGCTTCCCGGGACAGGGACACAATGAGCAGTTCTTC. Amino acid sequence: CASSFPGQGHNEQFF.

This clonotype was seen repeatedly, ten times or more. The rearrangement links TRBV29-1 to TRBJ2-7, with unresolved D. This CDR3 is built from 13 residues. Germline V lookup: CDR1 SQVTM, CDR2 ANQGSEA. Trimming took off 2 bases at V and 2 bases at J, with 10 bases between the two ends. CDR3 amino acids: CSVETADTYEQYF. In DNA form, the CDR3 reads TGCAGCGTTGAAACGGCAGACACCTACGAGCAGTACTTC.

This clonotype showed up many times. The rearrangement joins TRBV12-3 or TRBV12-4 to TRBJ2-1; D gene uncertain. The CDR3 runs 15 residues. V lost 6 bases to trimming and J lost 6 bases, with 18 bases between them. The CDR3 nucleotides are TGTGCCAGCAGCCAGGACCCATCGGGCACCAATGAGCAGTTCTTC. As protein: CASSQDPSGTNEQFF.

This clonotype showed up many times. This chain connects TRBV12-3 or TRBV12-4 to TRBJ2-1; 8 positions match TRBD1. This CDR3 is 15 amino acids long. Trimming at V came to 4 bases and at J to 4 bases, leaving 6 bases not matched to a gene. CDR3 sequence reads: CASSSRTGSYNEQFF. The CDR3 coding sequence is TGTGCCAGCAGTTCTCGGACAGGGTCTTACAATGAGCAGTTCTTC.

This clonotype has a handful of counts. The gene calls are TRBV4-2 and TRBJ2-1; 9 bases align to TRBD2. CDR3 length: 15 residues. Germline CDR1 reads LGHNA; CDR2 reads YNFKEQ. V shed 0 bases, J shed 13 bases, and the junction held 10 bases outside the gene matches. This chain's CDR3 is CASSQDLLAGPVQFF. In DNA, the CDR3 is TGTGCCAGCAGCCAAGATTTACTAGCGGGCCCAGTTCAGTTCTTC.

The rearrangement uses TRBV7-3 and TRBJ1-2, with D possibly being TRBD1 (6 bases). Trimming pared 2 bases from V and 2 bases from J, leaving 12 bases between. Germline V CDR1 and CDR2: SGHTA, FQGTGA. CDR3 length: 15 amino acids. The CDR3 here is CASSLYPGENYGYTF. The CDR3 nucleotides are TGTGCCAGCAGCTTATACCCAGGGGAGAACTATGGCTACACCTTC.

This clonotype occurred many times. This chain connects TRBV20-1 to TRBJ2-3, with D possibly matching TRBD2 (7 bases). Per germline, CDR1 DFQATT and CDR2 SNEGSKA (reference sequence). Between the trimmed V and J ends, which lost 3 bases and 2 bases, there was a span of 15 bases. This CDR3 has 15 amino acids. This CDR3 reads CSASTGGTLTDTQYF. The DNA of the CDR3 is TGCAGTGCTAGCACGGGGGGCACTCTCACAGATACGCAGTATTTT.

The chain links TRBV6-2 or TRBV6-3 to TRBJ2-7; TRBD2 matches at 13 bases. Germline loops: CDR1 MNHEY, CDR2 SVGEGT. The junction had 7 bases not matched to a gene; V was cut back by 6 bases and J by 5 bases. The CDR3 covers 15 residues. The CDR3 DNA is TGTGCCAGCAGACTAGCGGGAGGGCCCCACCACGAGCAGTACTTC. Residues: CASRLAGGPHHEQYF.

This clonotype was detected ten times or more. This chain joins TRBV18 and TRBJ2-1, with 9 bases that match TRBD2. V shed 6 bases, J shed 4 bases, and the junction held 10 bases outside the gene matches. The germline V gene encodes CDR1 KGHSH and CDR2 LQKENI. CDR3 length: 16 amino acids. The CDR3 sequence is CASSSGAGGTYNEQFF. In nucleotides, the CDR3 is TGTGCCAGCTCTTCTGGAGCGGGAGGAACTTACAATGAGCAGTTCTTC.

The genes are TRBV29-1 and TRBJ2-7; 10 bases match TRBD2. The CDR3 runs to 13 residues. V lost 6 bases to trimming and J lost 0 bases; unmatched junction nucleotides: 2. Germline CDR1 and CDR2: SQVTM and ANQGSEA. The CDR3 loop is CSVASGSSYEQYF. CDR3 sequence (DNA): TGCAGCGTGGCTAGCGGGAGCTCCTACGAGCAGTACTTC.